This T cell receptor (beta chain) was recovered during a study of blood T cell repertoires in COVID-19. Turning to the study itself: PBMCs, B-cell-depleted T cells, or T cells provided the cDNA or gDNA that made up the material.

Seattle patients were enrolled while actively infected and followed longitudinally. V lost 5 bases and J lost 8; bases outside the gene matches: 7. The CDR3 consists of 13 residues. Germline V lookup: CDR1 SNHLY, CDR2 FYNNEI. Authors' data handling: Reference gene primer amplification gave estimated nucleated cell counts. Profiling relied on immunoSEQ multiplex PCR, and the TCRdb table lists in-frame clones only, not all of them. That table gives V, J and clone size, and the DNA gave D and trimming. The table has about 230,000 clones, approximately 85% seen once. Sequencing was performed on peripheral blood. The clonotype comes from a man aged 45-65 years with COVID-19, enrolled during active disease. The chain is built from TRBV2 and TRBJ1-1, with 8 bases matching TRBD1. The CDR3 DNA follows: TGTGCCAGCAGTTCGGACAGGGCCCAGGAAGCTTTCTTT. Translated: CASSSDRAQEAFF.